This entry lists 18 T cell receptor beta chains sequenced from one sample in a study of OX40 agonist ivuxolimab in advanced cancers. The protocol was immunoSEQ multiplex PCR, while the TCRdb copy is restricted to in-frame clones and leaves out a portion. The data show tens of thousands of clones, 75% to 90% seen once. This sample comprised CD4+ or CD8+ T cells sorted from blood, obtained in a trial of the OX40 agonist ivuxolimab. These receptors came from an adult with an advanced solid tumor such as melanoma, head and neck, liver or kidney cancer.

The sample holds a few counts of this clone. This chain uses TRBV7-9 with TRBJ2-1; no clear D. With 1 base removed from V and 10 bases from J, the gap between germline ends came to 5 bases. The CDR3 has 11 amino acids. Germline lookup yields CDR1 SEHNR and CDR2 FQNEAQ (reference sequence). In DNA, the CDR3 is TGTGCCAGCAGCTTAGACGAGGAGCAGTTCTTC. The encoded protein is CASSLDEEQFF.

This chain uses TRBV18 with TRBJ1-4, with 7 nucleotides matching TRBD1. J lost 7 bases, V lost 5 bases, and 7 bases had no gene match. The CDR3 has 14 amino acids. Germline CDR1 is KGHSH and CDR2 is LQKENI. The CDR3, as DNA: TGTGCCAGCTCAACAGGGGTCGGGAGTGAAAAACTGTTTTTT. Its translation: CASSTGVGSEKLFF.

This clone was seen once. The V call is TRBV28, the J call TRBJ2-7; D perhaps matches TRBD2 (7 bases). Trimming shortened V by 5 bases and J by 2 bases, and 16 bases separated the two germline ends. The germline gives CDR1 MDHEN, CDR2 SYDVKM. The length of the CDR3 is 15 residues. The CDR3 nucleotides are TGTGCCAGCAGTCTGGGGGGGGCCCGGACCTACGAGCAGTACTTC. It is translated as CASSLGGARTYEQYF.

V usage is TRBV5-1 and J usage is TRBJ1-5; D call uncertain. The V end lost 1 base, the J end lost 0 bases, and 8 bases lay between the germline ends. This CDR3 comprises 15 residues. CDR1 SGHRS and CDR2 YFSETQ come from the germline V gene. The CDR3 is CASSLNWDSNQPQHF. The CDR3 nucleotides are TGCGCCAGCAGCTTGAACTGGGATAGCAATCAGCCCCAGCATTTT.

The chain uses TRBV11-2 and TRBJ2-7; 15 positions match TRBD2. V lost 2 bases and J lost 12; bases outside the gene matches: 11. Looked up from germline, CDR1 is SGHAT and CDR2 is FQNNGV. The CDR3 is made up of 16 amino acids. CDR3 residues: CASSLSIGLAGGPLYF. CDR3 DNA: TGTGCCAGCAGCTTATCAATCGGACTAGCGGGAGGGCCGCTGTACTTC.

This clone appeared a few times. The rearrangement uses TRBV7-9 and TRBJ1-5; TRBD1 might be the D (5 bases). Looked up from germline, CDR1 is SEHNR and CDR2 is FQNEAQ (reference sequence). Between the trimmed V and J ends, which lost 4 bases and 8 bases, there was a span of 12 bases. The CDR3 loop spans 13 amino acids. CDR3 region: CASSSVWGEPQHF. The CDR3 nucleotides are TGTGCCAGCAGCTCGGTTTGGGGGGAGCCCCAGCATTTT.

The V call is TRBV4-1, the J call TRBJ2-6; TRBD2 matches at 10 bases. Trimming took 0 bases from V and 7 from J; bases not matched to a gene: 12. This CDR3 region has 19 residues. The germline gives CDR1 MGHRA, CDR2 YSYEKL. CDR3 residues: CASSQDRLAGLAKANVLTF. The CDR3 region has the DNA TGCGCCAGCAGCCAAGATCGACTAGCGGGTCTCGCAAAAGCCAACGTCCTGACTTTC.

Only one count was recorded for this clone. The rearrangement uses TRBV4-2 and TRBJ1-3; tentative D call: TRBD1 (5 bases). CDR3 length: 17 amino acids. Trimming shortened V by 4 bases and J by 0 bases, and 16 bases separated the two germline ends. In germline, CDR1 is LGHNA, CDR2 YNFKEQ. CDR3 sequence reads: CASSRNLGPSSGNTIYF. CDR3 bases: TGTGCCAGCAGCCGAAACCTGGGACCGAGCTCTGGAAACACCATATATTTT.

This clone was recorded a few times. The junction shows a germline mismatch at one end, possibly a read error. The J gene is TRBJ2-1, the V gene TRBV15, with 9 bases lining up with TRBD2. Germline lookup yields CDR1 LNHNV and CDR2 YYDKDF (reference sequence). The length of the CDR3 is 19 residues. DNA for the CDR3: TGTGCCACCAGCAGAGTGGGGACTAGCAGCCCGAACTCCCACAATGAGCAGTTCTTC. This sequence encodes CATSRVGTSSPNSHNEQFF.

This clone has just a few counts. This chain joins TRBV7-9 and TRBJ2-7; D assignment may be TRBD1 or TRBD2 (5 bases each). Per germline, CDR1 SEHNR and CDR2 FQNEAQ (reference sequence). V was cut by 3 bases and J by 2 bases, with 11 bases left in between. The CDR3 is 14 residues long. The CDR3 protein is CASSFGTATYEQYF. The CDR3 DNA reads TGTGCCAGCAGCTTTGGGACGGCGACCTACGAGCAGTACTTC. The full variable domain, in which reference TRBV7-9 and TRBJ2-7 provide the parts outside the CDR3, is DTGVSQNPRHKITKRGQNVTFRCDPISEHNRLYWYRQTLGQGPEFLTYFQNEAQLEKSRLLSDRFSAERPKGSFSTLEIQRTEQGDSAMYLCASSFGTATYEQYFGPGTRLTVT.

This clone was detected only once. The J gene is TRBJ2-7, the V gene TRBV18; 7 bases are a match to TRBD1. The CDR3 runs to 16 residues. CDR1 is KGHSH and CDR2 is LQKENI in the germline V gene. The J segment lost 3 bases and the V segment lost 0 bases, leaving 8 bases of the junction unmatched. The CDR3 DNA sequence: TGTGCCAGCTCACCACCGTTAGAAGGGGGCGGCTACGAGCAGTACTTC. Translated: CASSPPLEGGGYEQYF.

The chain uses TRBV30 and TRBJ2-2, with D unresolved. Germline V gene data show CDR1 as GTSNPN and CDR2 as SVGIG (reference sequence). The CDR3 consists of 13 residues. Trimming shortened V by 2 bases and J by 4 bases, and 8 bases separated the two germline ends. CDR3 sequence: CAWSPRTTGELFF. Written as DNA, the CDR3 is TGTGCCTGGAGTCCCCGAACCACCGGGGAGCTGTTTTTT.

The rearrangement uses TRBV28 and TRBJ1-2; possible D gene TRBD1, 6 bases. With 5 bases removed from V and 4 bases from J, the gap between germline ends came to 14 bases. CDR3 length: 14 amino acids. CDR1 is MDHEN and CDR2 is SYDVKM in the germline V gene. The DNA for the CDR3 is TGTGCCAGCAGTACTTCCTGGACAGCCTATGGCTACACCTTC. Amino acid sequence: CASSTSWTAYGYTF.

The gene calls are TRBV7-3 and TRBJ2-2; a possible D gene is TRBD1 (5 bases). This CDR3 contains 14 residues. V lost 4 bases and J 5 bases, leaving 11 bases between the germline ends. From germline, CDR1 is SGHTA and CDR2 FQGTGA. The CDR3 sequence: CASSSTPGTGELFF. The CDR3 DNA sequence: TGTGCCAGCAGCTCGACACCAGGGACCGGGGAGCTGTTTTTT.

The chain joins TRBV7-6 to TRBJ2-3; 7 nucleotides match TRBD1. CDR1 is SGHVS and CDR2 is FNYEAQ in the germline V gene. This CDR3 region has 14 residues. V was pared by 5 bases and J by 4 bases, with 6 bases of the junction left unmatched. This chain's CDR3 is CASSAQGFADTQYF. The DNA for the CDR3 is TGTGCCAGCAGCGCACAGGGGTTTGCAGATACGCAGTATTTT.

The CDR3 loop is CASSFEGANSPLHF. The DNA for the CDR3 is TGTGCCAGCAGCTTTGAGGGGGCGAATTCACCCCTCCACTTT. V and J are TRBV5-4 and TRBJ1-6, with 7 nucleotides matching TRBD1. CDR3 length: 14 residues. Germline loops: CDR1 SGHNT, CDR2 YYREEE (reference sequence). Unmatched junction bases numbered 3, after V lost 2 bases and J lost 7 bases.

The chain uses TRBV6-5 and TRBJ2-7; 10 nucleotides line up with TRBD1. This CDR3 is built from 13 residues. CDR1 and CDR2 (germline): MNHEY, SVGAGI. The V and J ends lost 6 bases and 2 bases, in that order; junction bases with no gene match: 1. DNA for the CDR3: TGTGCCAGCAGGGGGACAGGGGCCTACGAGCAGTACTTC. It specifies CASRGTGAYEQYF.

The chain joins TRBV4-2 to TRBJ1-3; D is undetermined. Germline V gene data show CDR1 as LGHNA and CDR2 as YNFKEQ. CDR3 size: 15 residues. Trimming left V 6 bases short and J 0 bases short, with 12 bases between. CDR3 amino acids: CASRETRSSGNTIYF. CDR3 coding DNA: TGTGCCAGCAGAGAGACACGATCCTCTGGAAACACCATATATTTT.